In its sample, the clone carrying this TCR beta chain was seen once. Antigen specificity is unknown. These data come from a study of cytomegalovirus exposure and HLA in healthy donors. Study observations and caveats: The CMV antigen specificity of a few CMV-associated chains was confirmed through in vitro analysis. Generally TCR sequences proved uncommon, though certain public TCRs appeared in numerous donors. TCR beta chains numbering under 200 were designated cytomegalovirus-associated.

Germline CDR1 and CDR2: GTSNPN and SVGIG (reference sequence). The CDR3 contains 10 residues. Losses at the gene ends were 3 bases for V and 12 bases for J; bases not matched to a gene: 2. Libraries were prepared by immunoSEQ multiplex PCR; TCRdb keeps only in-frame clonotypes and omits some of them. The sample contains 150,000 to 200,000 clones, about 81% of which appear only once. Specimen: PBMCs. The chain is built from TRBV30 and TRBJ2-1, with 7 bases identical to TRBD1. The TCR comes from a woman aged 30 to 39 in good health and CMV-seronegative. CDR3 DNA: TGTGCCTGGAGCAGGGGGTGGCAGTTCTTC. Translated: CAWSRGWQFF.